These 23 T cell receptor beta chains were all obtained from the same sample, sequenced in a study of OX40 agonist ivuxolimab in advanced cancers. Only in-frame clones appear in the TCRdb table, and some are missing; sequencing was by immunoSEQ multiplex PCR. The sample consists of about 40,000 clones, 86% of them appearing once. This specimen was CD4+ or CD8+ T cells sorted from blood, taken in a trial of the OX40 agonist ivuxolimab. The source is an adult with an advanced solid tumor such as melanoma, head and neck, liver or kidney cancer.

The chain uses TRBV6-6 and TRBJ1-2, with D possibly matching TRBD1 (6 bases). In germline, CDR1 is MNHNY, CDR2 SVGAGI (reference sequence). V lost 6 bases, J lost 8 bases, and 22 bases lay in between. This CDR3 has 15 amino acids. CDR3 nucleotide sequence: TGTGCCAGCAGCTCACCCGGGACAACAATCCGGGGCTACACCTTC. Translation gives CASSSPGTTIRGYTF.

The chain has TRBV9 and TRBJ2-5; tentatively, D is TRBD1 (6 bases). The CDR3 has 13 amino acids. Looked up from germline, CDR1 is SGDLS and CDR2 is YYNGEE. Trimming removed 3 bases at V and 5 bases at J, with 11 bases between. CDR3 loop: CASSATGLETQYF. Here the CDR3 DNA reads TGTGCCAGCAGCGCCACAGGGCTCGAGACCCAGTACTTC.

The gene calls are TRBV29-1 and TRBJ2-3, with 11 bases that match TRBD2. V was clipped by 0 bases and J by 0 bases; unmatched bases: 5. Germline V lookup: CDR1 SQVTM, CDR2 ANQGSEA. This CDR3 region has 17 residues. The CDR3 loop is CSVEDRSSGGSTDTQYF. The CDR3 DNA follows: TGCAGCGTTGAAGATCGGTCTAGCGGGGGGAGCACAGATACGCAGTATTTT.

V usage is TRBV7-6 and J usage is TRBJ2-3; 7 bases map to TRBD2. Germline assignment: CDR1 SGHVS and CDR2 FNYEAQ. The CDR3 runs to 14 residues. V lost 4 bases and J lost 6; bases outside the gene matches: 7. The CDR3 loop reads CASSSGLDGDTQYF. CDR3 sequence (DNA): TGTGCCAGCAGCTCCGGACTAGATGGGGATACGCAGTATTTT.

The V call is TRBV5-1, the J call TRBJ1-3; no clear D. V dropped 0 bases and J dropped 4 bases, with 11 bases sitting between them. CDR3 size: 15 residues. Germline V lookup: CDR1 SGHRS, CDR2 YFSETQ. The CDR3 loop reads CASSLGFGLGNTIYF. The CDR3, as DNA: TGCGCCAGCAGCTTGGGTTTTGGGTTAGGAAACACCATATATTTT.

This clone appeared a single time. The chain uses TRBV15 and TRBJ2-3; 7 nucleotides line up with TRBD1. The V gene end was trimmed by 3 bases and the J gene end by 3 bases; junction bases not matched to a gene: 6. The CDR3 is made up of 15 amino acids. Germline CDR1 and CDR2: LNHNV and YYDKDF (reference sequence). The CDR3 region has the DNA TGTGCCACCAGCAGCTACAGGGGAGAGACAGATACGCAGTATTTT. Translated: CATSSYRGETDTQYF.

The chain is built from TRBV27 and TRBJ1-5; D is uncertain. Germline-derived CDR1 and CDR2 are MNHEY and SMNVEV (reference sequence). Trimming removed 3 bases from V and 3 bases from J, with 6 bases in between. This CDR3 spans 13 amino acids. The CDR3: CASSFGLNQPQHF. The CDR3 nucleotides read TGTGCCAGCAGTTTCGGTCTCAATCAGCCCCAGCATTTT.

The chain carries TRBV19 and TRBJ1-4, with a tentative D call TRBD1 (6 bases). Trimming left V 5 bases short and J 5 bases short, with 15 bases between. CDR1 is LNHDA, CDR2 SQIVND, per germline (reference sequence). The CDR3 spans 15 residues. The CDR3 is CASSPSGQRNEKLFF. The CDR3, as DNA: TGTGCCAGTAGTCCGTCGGGACAACGCAATGAAAAACTGTTTTTT. Drawing the rest from reference TRBV19 and TRBJ1-4, the complete variable domain is DGGITQSPKYLFRKEGQNVTLSCEQNLNHDAMYWYRQDPGQGLRLIYYSQIVNDFQKGDIAEGYSVSREKKESFPLTVTSAQKNPTAFYLCASSPSGQRNEKLFFGSGTQLSVL.

Here the CDR3 DNA reads TGTGCCATCAGTGAGTCAAGCGGGACTATCTACGAGCAGTACTTC. It is translated as CAISESSGTIYEQYF. J is TRBJ2-7 and V is TRBV10-3, with 7 bases aligning to TRBD2. Germline assignment: CDR1 ENHRY and CDR2 SYGVKD. Unmatched junction bases numbered 5, after V lost 0 bases and J lost 3 bases. The CDR3 length is 15 residues.

The chain combines TRBV4-1 with TRBJ2-1; TRBD2 is a possible D gene (5 bases). Germline lookup yields CDR1 MGHRA and CDR2 YSYEKL. V was pared by 1 base and J by 0 bases, with 10 bases between. CDR3 length: 16 amino acids. This CDR3 is CASSQVGGSSYNEQFF. CDR3 nucleotide sequence: TGCGCCAGCAGCCAAGTCGGTGGGAGCTCCTACAATGAGCAGTTCTTC.

In its sample, this clone was seen once. The CDR3, as DNA: TGTGCCAGCTCACCACCGGGGGACAGGGGCGGAACTAATGAAAAACTGTTTTTT. Its translation: CASSPPGDRGGTNEKLFF. The rearrangement uses TRBV18 and TRBJ1-4; 10 bases fit TRBD1. The CDR3 extends over 18 amino acids. The J segment lost 1 base and the V segment lost 0 bases, leaving 5 bases of the junction unmatched. The germline V gene encodes CDR1 KGHSH and CDR2 LQKENI.

This clone occurred once. J is TRBJ1-1 and V is TRBV5-8; possible D gene TRBD1, 5 bases. V shed 4 bases and J shed 13 bases, with 14 bases lying between them. CDR1 is SGHTS and CDR2 is YDEGEE in the germline V gene. There are 11 residues in the CDR3. The CDR3 spells CASSPGGGGFF. The CDR3 nucleotides are TGTGCCAGCAGCCCTGGGGGGGGAGGTTTCTTT.

The chain recombines TRBV6-1 with TRBJ1-1; 7 bases map to TRBD1. This CDR3 contains 12 residues. Per the germline V gene, CDR1 is MNHNS and CDR2 is SASEGT. With V trimmed by 3 bases and J by 11 bases, 6 bases remained unmatched. The CDR3 here is CASSETGKGAFF. In nucleotides, the CDR3 is TGTGCCAGCAGTGAGACAGGGAAGGGGGCTTTCTTT.

The chain couples TRBV5-6 to TRBJ1-2, with a weak D call TRBD1 (5 bases). This CDR3 comprises 13 residues. From germline, CDR1 is SGHDT and CDR2 YYEEEE. With 3 bases removed from V and 3 bases from J, the gap between germline ends came to 9 bases. This chain's CDR3 is CASSSDSYYGYTF. The CDR3 nucleotides read TGTGCCAGCAGCTCTGACAGCTACTATGGCTACACCTTC.

V usage is TRBV19 and J usage is TRBJ1-5, with D hard to call. In germline, CDR1 is LNHDA, CDR2 SQIVND (reference sequence). V dropped 3 bases and J dropped 7 bases, with 10 bases sitting between them. The length of the CDR3 is 13 residues. CDR3 in DNA: TGTGCCAGTAGTATCAATGACCCCCAGCCCCAGCATTTT. Protein: CASSINDPQPQHF.

About this clone: This may come from a read error, since a much larger clone is one base off. The chain links TRBV9 to TRBJ1-2; D is unresolved. Germline V lookup: CDR1 SGDLS, CDR2 YYNGEE. This CDR3 spans 12 amino acids. V gave up 0 bases and J gave up 4 bases, with 4 bases separating them. The CDR3 loop reads CASSVAGYGYTF. The CDR3 bases are TGTGCCAGCAGCGTAGCAGGCTATGGCTACACCTTC.

The chain uses TRBV7-8 and TRBJ1-2, with 7 bases matching TRBD1. Germline CDR1 reads SGHVS; CDR2 reads FQNEAQ. The CDR3 contains 14 residues. J lost 13 bases, V lost 1 base, and 12 bases had no gene match. The CDR3 loop reads CASSLGQGDYEGTF. CDR3 sequence (DNA): TGTGCCAGCAGCTTAGGCCAGGGGGACTATGAAGGCACCTTC.

The CDR3 reads CASSWSVSNQPQHF. CDR3 in DNA: TGTGCCAGCAGTTGGTCGGTGAGCAATCAGCCCCAGCATTTT. The rearrangement uses TRBV28 and TRBJ1-5; D unclear. The CDR3 is 14 amino acids. Germline V gives CDR1 MDHEN, CDR2 SYDVKM. The germline V and J ends were trimmed by 4 bases and 1 base, with 8 bases remaining between them.

Only one count was recorded for this clone. This sequence joins TRBV27 and TRBJ1-5, with a weak D call TRBD1 (5 bases). V lost 5 bases to trimming and J lost 2 bases, with 13 bases between them. The length of the CDR3 is 15 residues. Germline CDR1 MNHEY, CDR2 SMNVEV (reference sequence). The CDR3 DNA reads as TGTGCCAGCAGTACGACAGCATCGGGCAATCAGCCCCAGCATTTT. Its translation is CASSTTASGNQPQHF.

The chain employs TRBV28 and TRBJ1-5, with a tentative D call TRBD1 (6 bases). The CDR3 has 14 residues. Trimming removed 8 bases from V and 3 bases from J, with 14 bases in between. Germline lookup yields CDR1 MDHEN and CDR2 SYDVKM. This chain's CDR3 is CASEVGQINQPQHF. The CDR3 bases are TGTGCCAGCGAGGTGGGACAAATCAATCAGCCCCAGCATTTT.

This chain connects TRBV5-1 to TRBJ1-1; D not resolved. The V and J ends lost 4 bases and 8 bases respectively, with 18 bases between them. Germline lookup yields CDR1 SGHRS and CDR2 YFSETQ. This CDR3 has 14 residues. The CDR3 sequence: CASSPAVSPDEAFF. CDR3 coding DNA: TGCGCCAGCAGCCCGGCTGTTTCTCCGGACGAAGCTTTCTTT.

DNA of the CDR3: TGTGCCAGCAGCCCGGGACAGTATAATGAAAAACTGTTTTTT. This sequence encodes CASSPGQYNEKLFF. The genes are TRBV5-6 and TRBJ1-4; 7 bases are a match to TRBD1. The CDR3 spans 14 residues. The germline V gene encodes CDR1 SGHDT and CDR2 YYEEEE. V dropped 4 bases and J dropped 4; count of bases not matched to a gene: 4.

The chain joins TRBV11-3 to TRBJ2-1; D is perhaps TRBD1 (5 bases). Germline CDR1 SGHNT, CDR2 YENEEA. Trimming left V 3 bases short and J 2 bases short, with 11 bases between. The CDR3 runs to 15 residues. CDR3: CASSLGPSPYNEQFF. The CDR3 nucleotides read TGTGCCAGCAGCTTGGGGCCCAGTCCCTACAATGAGCAGTTCTTC.